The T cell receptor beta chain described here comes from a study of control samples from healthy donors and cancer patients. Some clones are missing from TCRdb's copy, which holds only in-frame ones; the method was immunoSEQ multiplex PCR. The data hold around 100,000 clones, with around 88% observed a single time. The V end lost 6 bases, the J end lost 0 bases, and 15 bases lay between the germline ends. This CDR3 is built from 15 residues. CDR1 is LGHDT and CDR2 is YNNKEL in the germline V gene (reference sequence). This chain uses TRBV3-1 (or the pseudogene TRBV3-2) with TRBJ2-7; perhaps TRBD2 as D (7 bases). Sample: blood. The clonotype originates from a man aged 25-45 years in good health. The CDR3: CASRKTGGSSYEQYF. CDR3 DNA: TGTGCCAGCAGGAAAACGGGGGGCAGCTCCTACGAGCAGTACTTC.